The clone carrying this T cell receptor (beta chain) was recorded a few times. J gave up 10 bases and V 5 bases, and 7 bases lay outside the gene matches. The CDR3 runs to 12 residues. CDR1 and CDR2 (germline): SEHNR, FQNEAQ (reference sequence). This sample was included in a study of PD-1 blockade in classical Hodgkin lymphoma. The data were produced by immunoSEQ multiplex PCR, yet TCRdb's version contains in-frame clones alone and is incomplete. This sample has 38,000 or so clones, with around 87% found just once. Each patient relapsed following autologous stem cell transplantation, and prior brentuximab vedotin exposure differed.

The TCR comes from a human donor with classical Hodgkin lymphoma. This chain joins TRBV7-9 and TRBJ1-2, with 7 bases aligning to TRBD1. This specimen was peripheral blood mononuclear cells (PBMCs), taken at baseline. CDR3 DNA sequence: TGTGCCAGCAGCGTCGGACAGGCGCTCTACACCTTC. Amino acid sequence: CASSVGQALYTF.